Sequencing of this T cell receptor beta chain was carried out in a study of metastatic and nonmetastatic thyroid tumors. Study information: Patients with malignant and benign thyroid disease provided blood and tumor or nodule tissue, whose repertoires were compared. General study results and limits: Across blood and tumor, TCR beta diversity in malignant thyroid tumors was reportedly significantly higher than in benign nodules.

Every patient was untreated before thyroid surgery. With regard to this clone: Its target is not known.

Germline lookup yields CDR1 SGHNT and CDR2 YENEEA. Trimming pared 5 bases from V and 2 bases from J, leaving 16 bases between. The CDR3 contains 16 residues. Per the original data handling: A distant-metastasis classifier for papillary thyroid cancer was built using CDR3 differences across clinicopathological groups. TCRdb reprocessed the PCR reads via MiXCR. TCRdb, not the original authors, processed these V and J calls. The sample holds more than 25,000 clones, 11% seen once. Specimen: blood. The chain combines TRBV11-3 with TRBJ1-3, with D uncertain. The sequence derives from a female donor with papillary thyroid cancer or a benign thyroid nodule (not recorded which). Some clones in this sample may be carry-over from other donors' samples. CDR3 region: CASSRKWQEAGNTIYF. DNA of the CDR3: TGTGCCAGCAGCCGAAAATGGCAGGAAGCTGGAAACACCATATATTTT.